This TCR beta chain was obtained from a study of blood T cell repertoires in COVID-19. Measured with immunoSEQ multiplex PCR; TCRdb has only the in-frame clones, and not every one. This sample yields approximately 400,000 clones, of which more than 65% are seen a single time; more than 0.95% belongs to the top ten. V lost 3 bases to trimming and J lost 6 bases, with 11 bases between them. Germline CDR1 KGHSH, CDR2 LQKENI. This CDR3 is 13 amino acids long. Sequences were obtained from peripheral blood. This chain links TRBV18 with TRBJ1-2, with D perhaps matching TRBD1 (6 bases). The clonotype comes from a human donor with acute or convalescent COVID-19. The donor label of this sample is uncertain. This CDR3 reads CASSPRTVDGYTF. In nucleotides, the CDR3 is TGTGCCAGCTCACCTAGGACAGTCGATGGCTACACCTTC.